A selection of T cell receptor beta chains follows, all from one sample in a study of breast tumors, draining lymph nodes, adjacent tissues. One entry per CDR3 protein, called by TCRdb with MiXCR from the multiplex PCR reads. The repertoire holds some 150,000 distinct CDR3 sequences, more than 20% seen once, with roughly 2.5% in the top ten. Specimen: axillary lymph node tissue. Source of these receptors: a female donor with breast cancer. Some clones in this sample may be carry-over from other donors' samples. Both conserved end residues are part of each CDR3. Fields, in order: J gene, V gene, clone size, D gene, CDR3 DNA, CDR3 protein. The D gene is left open where the match is weak. Clone size is not always given. Where it is, it says once, few, many or a class for expanded clones.

J: TRBJ2-3
V: TRBV27
size: few
D: TRBD2
DNA: TGTGCCAGCAGTTTATCGGGTCGAAGGGCTAGCGGGAGCACAGATACGCAGTATTTT
CDR3: CASSLSGRRASGSTDTQYF

J: TRBJ2-1
V: TRBV24-1
size: -
D: TRBD2
DNA: TGTGCCACCAGTGATGGACTAGCGGGATCCTACAATGAGCAGTTCTTC
CDR3: CATSDGLAGSYNEQFF

J: TRBJ2-7
V: TRBV20-1
size: many
D: -
DNA: TGCAGTGCTACAGGCACCCTGGTAAACTACGAGCAGTACTTC
CDR3: CSATGTLVNYEQYF

J: TRBJ2-1
V: TRBV5-1
size: many
D: TRBD2
DNA: TGCGCCAGCAGCAAGGGACTAGCGGGAGCGCGGGAGCAGTTCTTC
CDR3: CASSKGLAGAREQFF

J: TRBJ2-7
V: TRBV11-2
size: many
D: -
DNA: TGTGCCAGCAGCTTCCCCCCTCGCTACGAGCAGTACTTC
CDR3: CASSFPPRYEQYF

J: TRBJ1-2
V: TRBV28
size: -
D: TRBD1
DNA: TGTGCCAGCAGTTTAGGGCAGGGGGTTGGCTACACCTTC
CDR3: CASSLGQGVGYTF

J: TRBJ2-5
V: TRBV20-1
size: many
D: TRBD2
DNA: TGCAGTGCTAGAGGGACTTCTACTAGCGGCCAAGAGACCCAGTACTTC
CDR3: CSARGTSTSGQETQYF

J: TRBJ2-7
V: TRBV10-1
size: many
D: -
DNA: TGCGCCAGCAGTGAAGGGCGGAACTCCTACGAGCAGTACTTC
CDR3: CASSEGRNSYEQYF

J: TRBJ1-1
V: TRBV5-8
size: -
D: -
DNA: TGTGCCAGCAGCTTGGAGCCGTGGAACACTGAAGCTTTCTTT
CDR3: CASSLEPWNTEAFF

J: TRBJ2-7
V: TRBV7-6
size: many
D: -
DNA: TGTGCCAGCAGCAGGGGATTGGGATACGAGCAGTACTTC
CDR3: CASSRGLGYEQYF

J: TRBJ1-2
V: TRBV11-3
size: many
D: TRBD1
DNA: TGTGCCAGCAGCCAAACTCGGACAGGTCCTAACTATGGCTACACCTTC
CDR3: CASSQTRTGPNYGYTF

J: TRBJ2-3
V: TRBV4-1
size: many
D: -
DNA: TGCGCCAGCAGCCAAGATCGGGCCAGTAGCACAGATACGCAGTATTTT
CDR3: CASSQDRASSTDTQYF

J: TRBJ2-3
V: TRBV10-1
size: many
D: TRBD2
DNA: TGCGCCAGCAGCCCTGGGACTAGCGGGACCAAGAATACGCAGTATTTT
CDR3: CASSPGTSGTKNTQYF

J: TRBJ2-7
V: TRBV2
size: many
D: TRBD1
DNA: TGTGCCAGCAGTGAAGAGGGGACAGGGGACTACGAGCAGTACTTC
CDR3: CASSEEGTGDYEQYF

J: TRBJ2-1
V: TRBV7-9
size: many
D: -
DNA: TGTGCCAGCAGCTTGTGGGACGGCAATGAGCAGTTCTTC
CDR3: CASSLWDGNEQFF

J: TRBJ1-2
V: TRBV28
size: many
D: TRBD1
DNA: TGTGCCAGCAGTTTACCGGGACAGGGGGCGGTTGGCTACACCTTC
CDR3: CASSLPGQGAVGYTF

J: TRBJ1-4
V: TRBV2
size: many
D: TRBD1
DNA: TGTGCCAGCAGGGGACAGCGGAATGAAAAACTGTTTTTT
CDR3: CASRGQRNEKLFF

J: TRBJ1-2
V: TRBV2
size: many
D: -
DNA: TGTGCCAGCAGCGAATGGCGTTATGGCTACACCTTC
CDR3: CASSEWRYGYTF

J: TRBJ2-7
V: TRBV4-2
size: many
D: TRBD2
DNA: TGTGCCAGCAGCCAATCAACGGGAGGGACTAGCGGTCCCTACGAGCAGTACTTC
CDR3: CASSQSTGGTSGPYEQYF

J: TRBJ2-7
V: TRBV7-2
size: many
D: -
DNA: TGTGCCAGCAGCTTAGGGGGCACGCAGGCAACCTACGAGCAGTACTTC
CDR3: CASSLGGTQATYEQYF

J: TRBJ2-7
V: TRBV12-3/TRBV12-4
size: many
D: TRBD1
DNA: TGTGCCAGCTCCAGAGAGTCAGGGGGCGCCTACGAGCAGTACTTC
CDR3: CASSRESGGAYEQYF

J: TRBJ2-1
V: TRBV2
size: many
D: -
DNA: TGTGCCAGCAGTGAAGCTGGGACTCCTCGTAAGAAGGAGCAGTTCTTC
CDR3: CASSEAGTPRKKEQFF

J: TRBJ2-3
V: TRBV2
size: many
D: TRBD1
DNA: TGTGCCAGCAGTGAAGTGACGACAGGGGGCACAGATACGCAGTATTTT
CDR3: CASSEVTTGGTDTQYF

J: TRBJ1-5
V: TRBV7-2
size: -
D: TRBD1
DNA: TGTGCCAGCAGCCCGGGACAGGGAACCCAGCCCCAGCATTTT
CDR3: CASSPGQGTQPQHF

J: TRBJ1-4
V: TRBV18
size: -
D: TRBD1
DNA: TGTGCCAGCTCAGATGGACAGGGAGCAACTAATGAAAAACTGTTTTTT
CDR3: CASSDGQGATNEKLFF

J: TRBJ2-7
V: TRBV19
size: many
D: TRBD2
DNA: TGTGCCAGTAGTAGCCTCTCCGGGACTAGCAACCCCTACGAGCAGTACTTC
CDR3: CASSSLSGTSNPYEQYF

J: TRBJ1-6
V: TRBV6-6
size: many
D: -
DNA: TGTGCCAGCTGCCCCGGGACAAAGTATTCACCCCTCCACTTT
CDR3: CASCPGTKYSPLHF

J: TRBJ1-5
V: TRBV18
size: -
D: TRBD1
DNA: TGTGCCAGCTCCCTTGGACAGGGCGGTCAGCCCCAGCATTTT
CDR3: CASSLGQGGQPQHF

J: TRBJ2-5
V: TRBV19
size: many
D: -
DNA: TGTGCCAGTTCGATCAAGCCACAAGAGACCCAGTACTTC
CDR3: CASSIKPQETQYF

J: TRBJ2-7
V: TRBV7-2
size: many
D: -
DNA: TGTGCCAGCAGCCTGACAGGGAGGAACTACGAGCAGTACTTC
CDR3: CASSLTGRNYEQYF

J: TRBJ1-4
V: TRBV4-1
size: many
D: -
DNA: TGCGCCAGCAAAAAGCTTCTGAGGGGGTTGGGAGAAAAACTGTTTTTT
CDR3: CASKKLLRGLGEKLFF

J: TRBJ1-5
V: TRBV28
size: -
D: -
DNA: TGTGCCAGCAGTTTGGGCAGGGGCCGACAGACGCAGCCCCAGCATTTT
CDR3: CASSLGRGRQTQPQHF

J: TRBJ2-7
V: TRBV20-1
size: -
D: -
DNA: TGCAGTGCCAACCGGGACGGGTCCTACGAGCAGTACTTC
CDR3: CSANRDGSYEQYF

J: TRBJ1-4
V: TRBV28
size: -
D: TRBD1
DNA: TGTGCCAGCAGTTCCGGGACAGGGGGCCGTAGGCTGTTTTTT
CDR3: CASSSGTGGRRLFF

J: TRBJ1-2
V: TRBV7-8
size: few
D: -
DNA: TGTGCCAGCAGCCAAGAGGGGAGGGGCCATAACTATGGCTACACCTTC
CDR3: CASSQEGRGHNYGYTF

J: TRBJ1-3
V: TRBV12-3/TRBV12-4
size: many
D: TRBD1
DNA: TGTGCCAGCAGTTTCGGGACAGGCTACGGAAACACCATATATTTT
CDR3: CASSFGTGYGNTIYF

J: TRBJ1-4
V: TRBV4-1
size: many
D: -
DNA: TGCGCCAGCAGCCAAGATGCACGGGTAACTAATGAAAAACTGTTTTTT
CDR3: CASSQDARVTNEKLFF

J: TRBJ2-2
V: TRBV18
size: once
D: -
DNA: TGTGCCAGCTCACCGGGTGTTGGCACCGGGGAGCTGTCTTTT
CDR3: CASSPGVGTGELSF

J: TRBJ2-3
V: TRBV20-1
size: many
D: -
DNA: TGCAGTGCTAGTTTTGTAGCGCGAGGGTGGGCAGATACGCAGTATTTT
CDR3: CSASFVARGWADTQYF

J: TRBJ2-1
V: TRBV7-9
size: many
D: -
DNA: TGTGCCAGCAGCGGGGTAAGCTCCTACAATGAGCAGTTCTTC
CDR3: CASSGVSSYNEQFF

J: TRBJ2-5
V: TRBV19
size: -
D: -
DNA: TGTGCCAGTAGTATAGGGGTGACAGCGCAGGAGACCCAGTACTTC
CDR3: CASSIGVTAQETQYF

J: TRBJ2-1
V: TRBV5-4
size: many
D: -
DNA: TGTGCCAGCAGCTTGGTGGTCGGGAGCGCTATCAATGAGCAGTTCTTC
CDR3: CASSLVVGSAINEQFF

J: TRBJ1-5
V: TRBV6-5
size: -
D: -
DNA: TGTGCCAGCAGTTACGGTCTAGGGCAGCCCCAGCATTTT
CDR3: CASSYGLGQPQHF

J: TRBJ2-1
V: TRBV29-1
size: few
D: TRBD1
DNA: TGCAGCGTTGGTCGGGACAGGGGAAACAATGAGCAGTTCTTC
CDR3: CSVGRDRGNNEQFF

J: TRBJ2-3
V: TRBV7-2
size: many
D: -
DNA: TGTGCCAGCAGCCCAAGCAGGGTTCAGTATTTT
CDR3: CASSPSRVQYF

J: TRBJ1-6
V: TRBV3-1
size: many
D: -
DNA: TGTGCCAGCAGCCAAGTCCCGGCAGACTCACCCCTCCACTTT
CDR3: CASSQVPADSPLHF

J: TRBJ2-4
V: TRBV6-1
size: few
D: -
DNA: TGTGCCAGTGGGGGCCCGGGGGGTTCGGCCAAAAACATTCAGTACTTC
CDR3: CASGGPGGSAKNIQYF

J: TRBJ2-2
V: TRBV6-4
size: many
D: -
DNA: TGTGCCAGACCTTCCCGGGTTATGTTCGCCGGGGAGCTGTTTTTT
CDR3: CARPSRVMFAGELFF

J: TRBJ2-3
V: TRBV11-2
size: -
D: TRBD2
DNA: TGTGCCAGCAGCTTAGATGCCCAGCTTAGCGGGAGCTTTATGGGCACAGATACGCAGTATTTT
CDR3: CASSLDAQLSGSFMGTDTQYF

J: TRBJ2-7
V: TRBV3-1
size: many
D: TRBD2
DNA: TGTGCCAGCAGCCAACGGACTAGCGGGAGAGGAACCTACGAGCAGTACTTC
CDR3: CASSQRTSGRGTYEQYF

J: TRBJ2-7
V: TRBV7-8
size: many
D: TRBD1
DNA: TGTGCCAGCAGCCCATCGGACAGGGGTTCCTACGAGCAGTACTTC
CDR3: CASSPSDRGSYEQYF

J: TRBJ2-3
V: TRBV7-9
size: many
D: -
DNA: TGTGCCAGCAGCTTATGGACAGCCCCTAGCACAGATACGCAGTATTTT
CDR3: CASSLWTAPSTDTQYF